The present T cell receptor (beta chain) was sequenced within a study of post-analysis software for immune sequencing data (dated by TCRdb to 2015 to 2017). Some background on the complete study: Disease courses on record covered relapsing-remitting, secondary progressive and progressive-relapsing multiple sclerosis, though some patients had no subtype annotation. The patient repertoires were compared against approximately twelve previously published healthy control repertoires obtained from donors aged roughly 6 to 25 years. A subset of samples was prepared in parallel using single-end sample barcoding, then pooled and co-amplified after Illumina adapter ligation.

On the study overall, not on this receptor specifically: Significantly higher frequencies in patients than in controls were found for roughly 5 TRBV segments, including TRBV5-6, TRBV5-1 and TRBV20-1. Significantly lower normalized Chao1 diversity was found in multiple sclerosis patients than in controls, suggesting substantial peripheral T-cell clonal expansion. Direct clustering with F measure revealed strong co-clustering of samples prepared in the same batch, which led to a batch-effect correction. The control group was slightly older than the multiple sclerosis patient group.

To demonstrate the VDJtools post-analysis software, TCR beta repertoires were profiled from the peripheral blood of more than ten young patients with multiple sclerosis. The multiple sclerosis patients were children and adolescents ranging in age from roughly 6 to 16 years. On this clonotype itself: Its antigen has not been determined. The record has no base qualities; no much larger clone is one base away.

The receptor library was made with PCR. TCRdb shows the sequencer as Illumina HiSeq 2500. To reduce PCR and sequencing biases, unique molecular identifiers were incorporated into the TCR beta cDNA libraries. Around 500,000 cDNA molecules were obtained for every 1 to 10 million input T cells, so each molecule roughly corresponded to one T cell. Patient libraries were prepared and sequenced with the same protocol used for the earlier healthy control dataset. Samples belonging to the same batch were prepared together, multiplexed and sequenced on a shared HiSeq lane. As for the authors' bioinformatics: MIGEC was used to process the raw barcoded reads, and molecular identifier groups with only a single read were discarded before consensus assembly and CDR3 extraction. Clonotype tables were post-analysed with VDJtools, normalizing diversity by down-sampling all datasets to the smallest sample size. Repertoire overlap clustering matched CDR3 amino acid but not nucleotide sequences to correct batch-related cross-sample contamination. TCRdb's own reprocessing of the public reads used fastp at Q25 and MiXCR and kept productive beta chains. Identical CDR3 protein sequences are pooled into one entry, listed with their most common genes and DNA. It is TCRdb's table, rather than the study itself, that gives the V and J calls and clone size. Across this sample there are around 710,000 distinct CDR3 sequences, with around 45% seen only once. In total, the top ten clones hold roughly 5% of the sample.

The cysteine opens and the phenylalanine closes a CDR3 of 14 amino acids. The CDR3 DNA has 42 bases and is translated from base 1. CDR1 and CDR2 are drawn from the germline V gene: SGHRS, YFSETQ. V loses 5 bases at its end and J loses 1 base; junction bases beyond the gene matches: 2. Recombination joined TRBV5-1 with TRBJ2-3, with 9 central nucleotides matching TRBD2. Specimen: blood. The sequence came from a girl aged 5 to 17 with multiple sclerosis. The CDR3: CASRREGRTDTQYF. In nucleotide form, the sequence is TGCGCCAGCAGGCGGGAGGGCCGCACAGATACGCAGTATTTT.